This T cell receptor (beta chain) was sequenced during a study of blood T cell repertoires in COVID-19. For the study at large: Some COVID-19 samples were acute and others convalescent; all came from the United States, Italy and Spain.

Data came from immunoSEQ multiplex PCR; TCRdb stores just in-frame clones and leaves some out. The data contain roughly 170,000 clones, around 85% of them singletons. The CDR3 totals 11 residues. V was pared by 7 bases and J by 4 bases, with 7 bases between. Per germline, CDR1 MDHEN and CDR2 SYDVKM. Material: peripheral blood. The chain is built from TRBV28 and TRBJ1-1; D not certain. The source is a man aged 65 to 85 with active or convalescent COVID-19. The DNA for the CDR3 is TGTGCCAGCATGGGAGGCACTGAAGCTTTCTTT. This translates into CASMGGTEAFF.